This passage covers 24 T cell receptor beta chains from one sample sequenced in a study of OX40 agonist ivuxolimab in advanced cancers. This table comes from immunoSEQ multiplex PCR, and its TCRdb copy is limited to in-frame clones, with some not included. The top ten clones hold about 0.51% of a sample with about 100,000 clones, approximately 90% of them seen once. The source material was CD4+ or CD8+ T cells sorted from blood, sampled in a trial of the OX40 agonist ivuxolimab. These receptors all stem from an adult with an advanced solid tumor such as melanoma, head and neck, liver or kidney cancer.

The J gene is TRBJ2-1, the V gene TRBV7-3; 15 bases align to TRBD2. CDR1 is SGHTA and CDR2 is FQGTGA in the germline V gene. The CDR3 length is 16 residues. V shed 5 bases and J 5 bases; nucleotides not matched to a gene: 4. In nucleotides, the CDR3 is TGTGCCAGCAGCCCCGGACTAGCGGGAGGGAACAATGAGCAGTTCTTC. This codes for CASSPGLAGGNNEQFF.

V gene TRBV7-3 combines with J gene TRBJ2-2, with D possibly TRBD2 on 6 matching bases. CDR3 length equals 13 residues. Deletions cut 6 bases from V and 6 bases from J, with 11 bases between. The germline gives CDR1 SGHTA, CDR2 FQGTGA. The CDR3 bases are TGTGCCAGCAGGGAACTAGCTTCCGGGGAGCTGTTTTTT. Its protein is CASRELASGELFF.

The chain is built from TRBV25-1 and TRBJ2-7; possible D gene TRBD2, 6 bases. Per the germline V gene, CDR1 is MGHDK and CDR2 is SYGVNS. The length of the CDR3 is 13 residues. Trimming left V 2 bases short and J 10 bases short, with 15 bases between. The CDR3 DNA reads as TGTGCCAGCAGTGAACCCGGACTACCCGATCAGTACTTC. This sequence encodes CASSEPGLPDQYF.

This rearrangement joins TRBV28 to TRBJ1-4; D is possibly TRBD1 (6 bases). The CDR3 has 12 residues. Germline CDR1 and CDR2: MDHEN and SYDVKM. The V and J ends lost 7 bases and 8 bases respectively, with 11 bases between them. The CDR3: CASTTRGEKLFF. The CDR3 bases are TGTGCCAGCACGACGAGGGGGGAAAAACTGTTTTTT.

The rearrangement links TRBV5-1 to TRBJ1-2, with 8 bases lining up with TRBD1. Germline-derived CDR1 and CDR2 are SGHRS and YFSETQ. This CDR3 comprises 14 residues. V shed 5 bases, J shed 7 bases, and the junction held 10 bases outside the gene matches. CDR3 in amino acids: CASRDRVVAGGYTF. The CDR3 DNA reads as TGCGCCAGCAGGGACAGGGTGGTCGCAGGTGGCTACACCTTC.

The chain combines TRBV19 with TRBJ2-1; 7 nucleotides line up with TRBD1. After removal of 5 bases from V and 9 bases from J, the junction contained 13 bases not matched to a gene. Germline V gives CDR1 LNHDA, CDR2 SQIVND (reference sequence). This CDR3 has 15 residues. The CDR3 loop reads CASSSGRQGSLEQFF. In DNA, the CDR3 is TGTGCCAGTAGTTCCGGCAGACAGGGTTCACTTGAGCAGTTCTTC.

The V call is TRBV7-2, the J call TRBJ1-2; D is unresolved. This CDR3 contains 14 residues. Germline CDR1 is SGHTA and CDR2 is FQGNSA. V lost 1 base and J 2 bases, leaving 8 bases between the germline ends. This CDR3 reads CASSLEVGNYGYTF. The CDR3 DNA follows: TGTGCCAGCAGCTTAGAGGTGGGGAACTATGGCTACACCTTC.

The CDR3 protein is CASSLDTREGENIQYF. CDR3 bases: TGTGCCAGCAGCTTAGATACGCGGGAGGGTGAAAACATTCAGTACTTC. The chain employs TRBV7-3 and TRBJ2-4; 9 nucleotides line up with TRBD2. CDR3 length equals 16 residues. Germline values: CDR1 SGHTA, CDR2 FQGTGA. V lost 2 bases, J lost 5 bases, and 7 bases stayed unmatched.

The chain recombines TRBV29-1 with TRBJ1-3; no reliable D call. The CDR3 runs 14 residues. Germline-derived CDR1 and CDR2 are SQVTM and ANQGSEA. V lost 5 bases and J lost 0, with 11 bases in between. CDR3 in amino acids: CSVSTDDSGNTIYF. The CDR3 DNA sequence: TGCAGCGTTTCTACCGACGACTCTGGAAACACCATATATTTT.

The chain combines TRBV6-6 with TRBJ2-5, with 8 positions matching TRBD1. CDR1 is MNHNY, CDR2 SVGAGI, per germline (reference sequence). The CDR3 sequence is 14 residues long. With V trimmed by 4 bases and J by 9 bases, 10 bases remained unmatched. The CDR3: CASSLGGLQGAQYF. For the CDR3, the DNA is TGTGCCAGCAGTTTAGGTGGACTACAGGGGGCCCAGTACTTC.

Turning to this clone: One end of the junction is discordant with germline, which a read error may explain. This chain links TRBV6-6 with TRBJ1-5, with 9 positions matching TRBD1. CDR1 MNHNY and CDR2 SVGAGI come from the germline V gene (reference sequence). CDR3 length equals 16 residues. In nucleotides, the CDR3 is TGTGCCAGCAGTTACGGGCTGGGACAGGGCAACCAGCCCCAGCATTTT. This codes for CASSYGLGQGNQPQHF.

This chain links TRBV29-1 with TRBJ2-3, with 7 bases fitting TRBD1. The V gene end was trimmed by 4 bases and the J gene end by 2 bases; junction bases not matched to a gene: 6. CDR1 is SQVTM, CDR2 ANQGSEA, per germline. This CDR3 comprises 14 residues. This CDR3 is CSVGSGGNTDTQYF. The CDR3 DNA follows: TGCAGCGTTGGATCAGGGGGTAACACAGATACGCAGTATTTT.

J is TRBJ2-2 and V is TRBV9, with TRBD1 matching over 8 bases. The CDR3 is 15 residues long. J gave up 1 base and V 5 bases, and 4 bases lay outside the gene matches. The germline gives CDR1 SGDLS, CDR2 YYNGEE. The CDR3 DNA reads TGTGCCAGCAGAGCCGGGACAGGGAACACCGGGGAGCTGTTTTTT. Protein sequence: CASRAGTGNTGELFF.

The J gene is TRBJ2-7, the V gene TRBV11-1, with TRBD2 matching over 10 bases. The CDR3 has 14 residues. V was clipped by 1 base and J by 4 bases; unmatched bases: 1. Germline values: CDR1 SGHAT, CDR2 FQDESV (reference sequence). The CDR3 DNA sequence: TGTGCCAGCAGCTTAGTAGCGGGGGGTTACGAGCAGTACTTC. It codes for CASSLVAGGYEQYF. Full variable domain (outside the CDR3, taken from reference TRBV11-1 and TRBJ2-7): EAEVAQSPRYKITEKSQAVAFWCDPISGHATLYWYRQILGQGPELLVQFQDESVVDDSQLPKDRFSAERLKGVDSTLKIQPAELGDSAMYLCASSLVAGGYEQYFGPGTRLTVT.

As DNA, the CDR3 is TGTGCCAGCAGTTTAGGACAGGGTATAATGTTTTTT. Its translation is CASSLGQGIMFF. The rearrangement joins TRBV28 to TRBJ1-4, with 8 positions matching TRBD1. Germline loops: CDR1 MDHEN, CDR2 SYDVKM. V was pared by 2 bases and J by 15 bases, with 5 bases of the junction left unmatched. The CDR3 length is 12 residues.

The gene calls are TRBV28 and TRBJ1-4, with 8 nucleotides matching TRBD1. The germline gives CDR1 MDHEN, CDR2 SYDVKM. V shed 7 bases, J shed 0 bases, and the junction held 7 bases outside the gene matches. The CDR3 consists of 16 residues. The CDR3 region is CASIGGQVATNEKLFF. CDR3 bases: TGTGCCAGCATCGGGGGACAGGTAGCAACTAATGAAAAACTGTTTTTT. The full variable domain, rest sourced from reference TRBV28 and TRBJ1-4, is DVKVTQSSRYLVKRTGEKVFLECVQDMDHENMFWYRQDPGLGLRLIYFSYDVKMKEKGDIPEGYSVSREKKERFSLILESASTNQTSMYLCASIGGQVATNEKLFFGSGTQLSVL.

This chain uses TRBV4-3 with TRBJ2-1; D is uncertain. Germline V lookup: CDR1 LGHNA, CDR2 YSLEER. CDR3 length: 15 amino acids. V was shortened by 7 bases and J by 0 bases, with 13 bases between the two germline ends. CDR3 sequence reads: CASTQELSSYNEQFF. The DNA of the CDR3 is TGCGCCAGCACCCAGGAACTAAGCTCCTACAATGAGCAGTTCTTC.

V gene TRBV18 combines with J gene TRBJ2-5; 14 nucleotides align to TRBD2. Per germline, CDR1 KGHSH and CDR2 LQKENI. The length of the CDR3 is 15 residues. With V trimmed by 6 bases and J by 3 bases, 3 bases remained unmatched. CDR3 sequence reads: CASSPGLAGEETQYF. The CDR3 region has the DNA TGTGCCAGCTCGCCGGGACTAGCGGGAGAAGAGACCCAGTACTTC.

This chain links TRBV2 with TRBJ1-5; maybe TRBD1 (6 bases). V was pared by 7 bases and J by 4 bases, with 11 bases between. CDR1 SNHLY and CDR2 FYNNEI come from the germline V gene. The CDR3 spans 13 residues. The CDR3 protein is CASKVGGNQPQHF. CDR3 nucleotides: TGTGCCAGCAAAGTAGGGGGAAATCAGCCCCAGCATTTT.

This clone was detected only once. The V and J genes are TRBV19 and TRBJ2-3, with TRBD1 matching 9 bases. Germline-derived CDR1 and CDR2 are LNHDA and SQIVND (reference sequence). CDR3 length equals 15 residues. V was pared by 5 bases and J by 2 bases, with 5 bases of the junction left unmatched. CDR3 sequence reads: CASSRDREHTDTQYF. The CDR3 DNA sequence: TGTGCCAGTAGTCGGGACAGGGAACACACAGATACGCAGTATTTT. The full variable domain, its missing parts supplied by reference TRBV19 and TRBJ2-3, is DGGITQSPKYLFRKEGQNVTLSCEQNLNHDAMYWYRQDPGQGLRLIYYSQIVNDFQKGDIAEGYSVSREKKESFPLTVTSAQKNPTAFYLCASSRDREHTDTQYFGPGTRLTVL.

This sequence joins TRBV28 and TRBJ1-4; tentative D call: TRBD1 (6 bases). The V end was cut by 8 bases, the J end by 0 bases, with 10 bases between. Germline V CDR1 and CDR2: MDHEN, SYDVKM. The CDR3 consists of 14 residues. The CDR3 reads CASVGASTNEKLFF. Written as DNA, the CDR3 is TGTGCCAGCGTGGGGGCATCAACTAATGAAAAACTGTTTTTT.

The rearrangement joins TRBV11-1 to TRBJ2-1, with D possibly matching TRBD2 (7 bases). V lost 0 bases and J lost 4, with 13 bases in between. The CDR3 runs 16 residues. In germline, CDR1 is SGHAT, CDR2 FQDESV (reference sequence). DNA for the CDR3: TGTGCCAGCAGCTTAGCGGGAGGGGGTTTTTACAATGAGCAGTTCTTC. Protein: CASSLAGGGFYNEQFF.

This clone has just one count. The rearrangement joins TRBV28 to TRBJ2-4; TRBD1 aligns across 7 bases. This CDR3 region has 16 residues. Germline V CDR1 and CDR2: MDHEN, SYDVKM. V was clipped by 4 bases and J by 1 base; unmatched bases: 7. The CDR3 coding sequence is TGTGCCAGCAGTTCCCCCGGGACAGTGGCCAAAAACATTCAGTACTTC. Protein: CASSSPGTVAKNIQYF. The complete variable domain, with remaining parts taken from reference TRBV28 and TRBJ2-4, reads DVKVTQSSRYLVKRTGEKVFLECVQDMDHENMFWYRQDPGLGLRLIYFSYDVKMKEKGDIPEGYSVSREKKERFSLILESASTNQTSMYLCASSSPGTVAKNIQYFGAGTRLSVL.

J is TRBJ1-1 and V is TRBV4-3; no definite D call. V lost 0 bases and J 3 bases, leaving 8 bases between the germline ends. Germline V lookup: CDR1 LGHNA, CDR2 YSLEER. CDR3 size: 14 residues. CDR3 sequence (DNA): TGCGCCAGCAGCCAAGATATAGCGGACACTGAAGCTTTCTTT. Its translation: CASSQDIADTEAFF.